This is a list of T cell receptor beta chains from one sample in a study of blood T cells in healthy people across ages. Using its own MiXCR run on the 5' RACE reads, TCRdb lists one record per CDR3 protein. Of about 1.7 million distinct CDR3 sequences listed, 28% are singletons. The sequencing sample was made of blood. The receptor source for this set is a woman in her twenties or thirties in good health. Each CDR3 is given with its conserved first and last residue. The D gene is left open where the match is weak. Expanded clones are given a class, and other clones once, few, many or no size at all.

>TRBV7-9|NA|TRBD2|TRBJ2-1
TGTGCCTGCGGCGGGGGGGCATGGAATGAGCAGTTCTTC
CACGGGAWNEQFF
>TRBV20-1|NA|TRBD2|TRBJ2-1
TGCAGTGGGCGCACTAGCGGGGTTTTTGGGCAGTTCTTC
CSGRTSGVFGQFF
>TRBV2|few|NA|TRBJ2-1
TGTGCCAGCAGACCCACAGTCGGGGACGAGCAGTTCTTC
CASRPTVGDEQFF
>TRBV7-2|few|TRBD2|TRBJ2-3
TGTGCCAGCACCCCGGGACTAGTGACAGATACGCAGTATTTT
CASTPGLVTDTQYF
>TRBV20-1|NA|NA|TRBJ1-2
TGCAGTGTAACCCAGGGGTCTAACTATGGCTACACCTTC
CSVTQGSNYGYTF
>TRBV11-1|NA|NA|TRBJ2-7
TGTGCCAGCAGCTTACGAGGGGACTACGAGCAGTACTTC
CASSLRGDYEQYF
>TRBV5-1|NA|TRBD2|TRBJ2-5
TGCGCCAGCAGCGGGGCTAGCGGGCAAGAGACCCAGTACTTC
CASSGASGQETQYF
>TRBV7-2|NA|NA|TRBJ2-5
TGTGCCAGCAGCTACTTAGTAGGGGAGCGGTACTTC
CASSYLVGERYF
>TRBV6-5|NA|TRBD2|TRBJ2-3
TGTGCCAGCAGTTACACCGCGGGGGAGGATACGCAGTATTTT
CASSYTAGEDTQYF
>TRBV20-1|many|TRBD2|TRBJ2-7
TGCAGTGCTAGACCTCTCGGGGGGACTAGCGGGAGCAACGAGCAGTACTTC
CSARPLGGTSGSNEQYF
>TRBV9|once|NA|TRBJ2-7
TGTGCCAGCAGCACCCACTGGGAGGACGAGCAGTACTTC
CASSTHWEDEQYF
>TRBV7-9|NA|NA|TRBJ2-7
TGTGCCAGCAGCGCCTACTCCCCCGCCAGGCGGGACCTGACCTACGAGCAGTACTTC
CASSAYSPARRDLTYEQYF
>TRBV6-6|many|NA|TRBJ1-5
TGTGCCAGCACAGGACCTCTGAATCAGCCCCAGCATTTT
CASTGPLNQPQHF
>TRBV2|few|TRBD2|TRBJ2-5
TGTGCCAGCAGTGCGGGGTTTAGCGGGGGGGGCGAGACCCAGTACTTC
CASSAGFSGGGETQYF
>TRBV28|NA|NA|TRBJ1-1
TGTGCCAGCAGTCCTCACTCCGACGGGAACACTGAAGCTTTCTTT
CASSPHSDGNTEAFF
>TRBV4-1|NA|TRBD1|TRBJ1-4
TGCGCCAGCAGCCAGCCACCAGCCGGGACAGGGGAAGGAGAAAAACTGTTTTTT
CASSQPPAGTGEGEKLFF
>TRBV5-1|few|NA|TRBJ2-7
TGCGCCAGCAGCACATCGACAGCTTTCTCCTACGAGCAGTACTTC
CASSTSTAFSYEQYF
>TRBV20-1|many|NA|TRBJ2-7
TGCAGTGCCGACCGGGACTCCTCCTACGAGCAGTACTTC
CSADRDSSYEQYF
>TRBV29-1|NA|NA|TRBJ2-5
TGCAGCGTTGGACCTGAGGAGACCCAGTACTTC
CSVGPEETQYF
>TRBV6-5|NA|TRBD1|TRBJ1-2
TGTGCCAGCAGACCACAGGGGTGGAACTATGGCTACACCTTC
CASRPQGWNYGYTF
>TRBV2|NA|NA|TRBJ2-5
TGTGCCAGCAGTGAAGCGGGAAAGACCCAGTACTTC
CASSEAGKTQYF
>TRBV7-2|many|NA|TRBJ2-3
TGTGCCAGCAGCTTCGCTAGGGATACGCAGTATTTT
CASSFARDTQYF
>TRBV27|few|NA|TRBJ2-7
TGTGCCAGCAGTCTGAGGAGGGACCACGAGCAGTACTTC
CASSLRRDHEQYF
>TRBV3-1|few|NA|TRBJ2-1
TGTGCCAGACCGTGTCGCCACTACAATGAGCAGTTCTTC
CARPCRHYNEQFF
>TRBV27|many|TRBD1|TRBJ2-7
TGTGCCAGCAGTCCGGGACAGGGGTTCTCCTACGAGCAGTACTTC
CASSPGQGFSYEQYF
>TRBV10-3|NA|TRBD1|TRBJ1-1
TGTGCCATCACCGGAGAACCCGGGACAGGGATGAACACTGAAGCTTTCTTT
CAITGEPGTGMNTEAFF
>TRBV20-1|NA|NA|TRBJ2-7
TGCAGTGCTAGAAGCAGTGATGCCTACGAGCAGTACTTC
CSARSSDAYEQYF
>TRBV4-1|NA|NA|TRBJ2-1
TGCGCCAGCAGCCCAAAGGGAGAGGGGCCGGATGAGCAGTTCTTC
CASSPKGEGPDEQFF
>TRBV7-9|few|NA|TRBJ1-1
TGTGCCAGCAGCGGACGGGCCTTGAACACTGAAGCTTTCTTT
CASSGRALNTEAFF
>TRBV20-1|few|NA|TRBJ2-1
TGCAGTGCTAGTTTTCTGGGAAATGAGCAGTTCTTC
CSASFLGNEQFF